These T cell receptor beta chains were read from a single sample in a study of somatic mutations in cytotoxic T cells in rheumatoid arthritis. Sequenced by immunoSEQ multiplex PCR; TCRdb stores in-frame clones only, minus some. The sample has fewer than 9,500 clones; roughly 69% are singletons. Sequencing was done on a sample of CD8+ T cells sorted from blood. The receptors stem from an adult with rheumatoid arthritis. Each CDR3 is given with its conserved first and last residue. A D gene is named only where the DNA matches it firmly.

cdr3_length d_call v_call cdr3_aa
15 TRBD2 TRBV27 CASSFYLAGQETQYF
14 TRBD1 TRBV12-5 CASGADRGEETQYF
12 . TRBV29-1 CSVVDLNTEAFF
13 . TRBV7-3 CASSLWALGEQFF
17 TRBD2 TRBV4-1 CASSQGPIAGEHYEQYF
14 . TRBV18 CASSPWEGPEKLFF
16 . TRBV19 CASSIAGLEDQETQYF
13 . TRBV29-1 CSGQQGTQETQYF
15 TRBD2 TRBV4-3 CASSQFGTSVDEQFF
13 TRBD1 TRBV7-9 CASRRDRSYEQYF
14 TRBD1 TRBV2 CASRNRGSNQPQHF
18 TRBD2 TRBV4-2 CASSQESGGRASYNEQFF
14 . TRBV25-1 CASSDRADTGELFF
16 . TRBV5-4 CASSFDYGSSYNEQFF
14 . TRBV6-1 CASSNTPEGDGYTF
18 TRBD2 TRBV7-2 CASSRPTSGGAGTGELFF
12 . TRBV15 CATSPGLYEQYF
12 . TRBV6-1 CASSMGVYGYTF
15 . TRBV7-3 CASSPGHSSYNEQFF
13 . TRBV27 CASSPGTRGEQYF
15 TRBD1 TRBV6-4 CASNDDRGSRQPQHF
17 . TRBV5-4 CASSSGPLRGGTGELFF
13 . TRBV7-9 CASSPGESETQYF
15 . TRBV6-4 CASSDTDRGYNEQFF
13 . TRBV25-1 CASSEYFNVEQFF
11 . TRBV19 CASSIQETQYF
12 . TRBV15 CATSRDSETQYF
18 . TRBV10-1 CASSETPGTPIWYTEAFF
15 TRBD1 TRBV27 CASSLSRDRFYEQYF
15 . TRBV11-2 CASSQSPFPTYEQYF
14 TRBD2 TRBV10-2 CASSESGGRDTQYF
13 . TRBV29-1 CSVERPLNTEAFF
14 . TRBV6-6 CASSPGQINQPQHF
13 . TRBV7-6 CASGRADTGELFF
16 TRBD2 TRBV14 CASSQGFSGGRDEQFF
16 TRBD1 TRBV6-5 CASSYRDRGSGNTIYF
13 TRBD2 TRBV5-1 CASGLASYNEQFF
15 TRBD2 TRBV5-1 CASSLDPGLAGEQYF
13 . TRBV19 CASSFRGPGELFF
12 . TRBV30 CAWSLRGYGYTF
15 TRBD2 TRBV27 CASSRLAVYTDTQYF
15 TRBD2 TRBV15 CATRARRESYNEQFF
13 . TRBV7-9 CASSPPLAYEQYF
13 . TRBV10-3 CAISEHEEETQYF
14 . TRBV7-6 CASSPRGSGVEAFF
15 TRBD2 TRBV27 CASSWTSGATGELFF
18 TRBD2 TRBV2 CASYHPPLAGGRNNEQFF
11 . TRBV29-1 CSADRNTEAFF
15 . TRBV5-1 CASAGRGALGETQYF
15 . TRBV4-1 CASSQIFSGDYGYTF
16 . TRBV5-8 CASSLPAGAGANVLTF
17 TRBD1 TRBV4-3 CASSQDPGTGATGELFF
16 TRBD1 TRBV4-1 CASSGPGGSSTDTQYF
14 . TRBV9 CASSAGGGPDTQYF
13 TRBD1 TRBV10-3 CAIRDSEYNEQFF
15 . TRBV7-9 CASSPKLSSYNEQFF